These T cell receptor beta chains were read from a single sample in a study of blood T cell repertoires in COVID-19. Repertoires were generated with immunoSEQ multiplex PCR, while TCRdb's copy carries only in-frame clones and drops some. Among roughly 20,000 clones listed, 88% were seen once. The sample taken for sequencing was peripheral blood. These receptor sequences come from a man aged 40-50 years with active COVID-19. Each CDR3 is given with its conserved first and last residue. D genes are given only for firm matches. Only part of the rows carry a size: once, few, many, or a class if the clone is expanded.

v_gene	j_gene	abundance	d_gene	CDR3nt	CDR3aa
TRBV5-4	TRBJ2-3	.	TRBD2	TGTGCCAGCAAGCAACTAGCGGAGAACACAGATACGCAGTATTTT	CASKQLAENTDTQYF
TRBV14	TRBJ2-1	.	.	TGTGCCAGCAGCCAAACCCTAGCACTCGGGCCGAGATTTATCCTAAGTGAGCAGTTCTTC	CASSQTLALGPRFILSEQFF
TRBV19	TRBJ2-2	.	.	TGTGCCAGTAGTAGTGTCAGGAGGGACACCGGGGAGCTGTTTTTT	CASSSVRRDTGELFF
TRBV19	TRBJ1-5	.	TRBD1	TGTGCCAGTAGTATCAATACAGGGGTGCGCAATCAGCCCCAGCATTTT	CASSINTGVRNQPQHF
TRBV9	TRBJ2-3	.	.	TGTGCCAGCAGCGGCACGGGAGGCACAGATACGCAGTATTTT	CASSGTGGTDTQYF
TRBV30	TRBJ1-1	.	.	TGTGCCTGTCACAGAAACACTGAAGCTTTCTTT	CACHRNTEAFF
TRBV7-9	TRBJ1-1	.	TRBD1	TGTGCCAGCAGCACCAGTGGGACAGGGGACACTGAAGCTTTCTTT	CASSTSGTGDTEAFF
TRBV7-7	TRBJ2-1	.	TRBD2	TGTGCCAGCAGCGCCGCCTACGCCGGGACTAGCGGGAGTTACAATGAGCAGTTCTTC	CASSAAYAGTSGSYNEQFF
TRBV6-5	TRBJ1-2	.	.	TGTGCCAGCAGTATGGGAGCTAACTATGGCTACACCTTC	CASSMGANYGYTF
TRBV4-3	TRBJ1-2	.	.	TGCGCCAGCAGCCAAGACAGGCTCTATGGCTACACCTTC	CASSQDRLYGYTF
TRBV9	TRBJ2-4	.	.	TGTGCCAGCAGCGCCACAGGGAGGGCGGACAAAAACATTCAGTACTTC	CASSATGRADKNIQYF
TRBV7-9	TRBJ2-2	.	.	TGTGCCAGCAGCTCGTCCCCCGCGGGGAACACCGGGGAGCTGTTTTTT	CASSSSPAGNTGELFF
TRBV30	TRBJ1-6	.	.	TGTGCCTGGAGTCTGACAGTTAATTCACCCCTCCACTTT	CAWSLTVNSPLHF
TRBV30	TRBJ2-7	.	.	TGTGCCTGGAGTGTAACCGGGGTCGAGCAGTACTTC	CAWSVTGVEQYF
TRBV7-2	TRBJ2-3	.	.	TGTGCCAGCTCTATTCGGACTGGTACCTCAGATACGCAGTATTTT	CASSIRTGTSDTQYF
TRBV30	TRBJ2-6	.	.	TGTGCCTGGAGGCTACCGTGGAGGTCTGGGGCCAACGTCCTGACTTTC	CAWRLPWRSGANVLTF
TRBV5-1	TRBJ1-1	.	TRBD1	TGCGCCAGCAGCTCTCGACAGGGGGCGCTCACTGAAGCTTTCTTT	CASSSRQGALTEAFF
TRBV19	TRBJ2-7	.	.	TGTGCCAGTAGCCGGGTGATGGGTGGCTACGAGCAGTACTTC	CASSRVMGGYEQYF
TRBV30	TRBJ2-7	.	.	TGTGCCTGGAGTGTAGGTTCGGGTACGTACGAGCAGTACTTC	CAWSVGSGTYEQYF
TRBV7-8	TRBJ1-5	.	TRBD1	TGTGCCAGCAGCTTATCCCGGGACAGTTATCAGCCCCAGCATTTT	CASSLSRDSYQPQHF
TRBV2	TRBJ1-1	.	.	TGTGCCAGCAACAGTAGGTTGAACACTGAAGCTTTCTTT	CASNSRLNTEAFF
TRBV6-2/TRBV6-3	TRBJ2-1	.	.	TGTGCCAGCAGTTTCCTTGGCGGGAACCAAAATGAGCAGTTCTTC	CASSFLGGNQNEQFF
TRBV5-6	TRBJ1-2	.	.	TGTGCCAGCAGCTTCGGTCTTGCAGGGCGGAGATATGGCTACACCTTC	CASSFGLAGRRYGYTF
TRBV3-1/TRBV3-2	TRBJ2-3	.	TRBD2	TGTGCCAGCAGCCAAGAGGGGACTAGCGGGAGGGCAGATACGCAGTATTTT	CASSQEGTSGRADTQYF
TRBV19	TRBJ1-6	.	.	TGTGCCAGTAGTCCTAGCTCCTATAATTCACCCCTCCACTTT	CASSPSSYNSPLHF
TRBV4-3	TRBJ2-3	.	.	TGCGCCAGCAGCCAAGATGGTAGTTTTTTAAAGTCAGATACGCAGTATTTT	CASSQDGSFLKSDTQYF
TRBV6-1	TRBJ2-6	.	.	TGTGCCAGCAGTGAAGCCAGGGGAGTAGCTGGGGCCAACGTCCTGACTTTC	CASSEARGVAGANVLTF
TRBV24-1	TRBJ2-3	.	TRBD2	TGTGCCACCAGTGATAACGATCTAGCGGGAGCTGGAGATACGCAGTATTTT	CATSDNDLAGAGDTQYF
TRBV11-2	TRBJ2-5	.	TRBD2	TGTGCCAGCAGCTTAGATCTAGGGACTAGCGGAACCCAGTACTTC	CASSLDLGTSGTQYF
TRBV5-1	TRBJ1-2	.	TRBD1	TGCGCCAGCAGCGCGAAAATCTTGGGTTTCACAGGGGTCGATGGCTACACCTTC	CASSAKILGFTGVDGYTF
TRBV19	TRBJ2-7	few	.	TGTGCCAGTAGTATGATGCAGGGGAACGAGCAGTACTTC	CASSMMQGNEQYF
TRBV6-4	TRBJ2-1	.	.	TGTGCCAGCAGTAGACATCTCTTAGCGGATCCACCCTACAATGAGCAGTTCTTC	CASSRHLLADPPYNEQFF
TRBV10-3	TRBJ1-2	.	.	TGTGCCATCAGTCCCGACCCAAACGGGGGCTACACCTTC	CAISPDPNGGYTF
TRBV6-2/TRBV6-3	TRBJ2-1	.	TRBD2	TGTGCCAGCAGCCAATGGACTAGCAGAGATGAGCAGTTCTTC	CASSQWTSRDEQFF
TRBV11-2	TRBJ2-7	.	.	TGTGCCAGCAGCTTAGAACATTCCTACGAGCAGTACTTC	CASSLEHSYEQYF
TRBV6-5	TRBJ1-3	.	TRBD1	TGTGCCAGCAGGTTGACAGGGGGCTCTGGAAACACCATATATTTT	CASRLTGGSGNTIYF
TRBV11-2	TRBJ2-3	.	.	TGTGCCAGCAGCCGAGACGAGGGCACAGATACGCAGTATTTT	CASSRDEGTDTQYF
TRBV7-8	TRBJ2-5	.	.	TGTGCCAGCAGCTCCCGGGGTGCGGGAGAGACCCAGTACTTC	CASSSRGAGETQYF
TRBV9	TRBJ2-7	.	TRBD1	TGTGCCAGCAGCACGGCCGGGACAGGGAACTACGAGCAGTACTTC	CASSTAGTGNYEQYF
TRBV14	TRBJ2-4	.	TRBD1	TGTGCCAGCAGCCAAACAGGGGATTGGGCCAAAAACATTCAGTACTTC	CASSQTGDWAKNIQYF
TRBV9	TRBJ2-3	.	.	TGTGCCAGCAGCCTTAGTGGTAAGACAGATACGCAGTATTTT	CASSLSGKTDTQYF
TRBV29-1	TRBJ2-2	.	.	TGCAGCGTTGAAGAGGACGGGAGCTACACCGGGGAGCTGTTTTTT	CSVEEDGSYTGELFF
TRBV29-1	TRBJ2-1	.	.	TGCAGCGAGAGCGCGGTCTCCTACAATGAGCAGTTCTTC	CSESAVSYNEQFF
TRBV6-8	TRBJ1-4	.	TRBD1	TGTGCCAGCCTGCTTGGTGGGACAGGGGTTGAAGGGGATGAAAAACTGTTTTTT	CASLLGGTGVEGDEKLFF
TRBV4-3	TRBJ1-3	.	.	TGCGCCAGCAGCCAAGATTCTATATCCGGAAACACCATATATTTT	CASSQDSISGNTIYF
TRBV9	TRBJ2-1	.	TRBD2	TGTGCCAGCAGGGGAACGGGACTAGCCTACAATGAGCAGTTCTTC	CASRGTGLAYNEQFF
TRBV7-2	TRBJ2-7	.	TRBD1	TGTGCCAGCAGCTGGGGGACAGGGGGTGCGGACGAGCAGTACTTC	CASSWGTGGADEQYF
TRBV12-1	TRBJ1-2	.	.	TGTGCCAGCAGCTTATTAAGGGGGCAGGGCTACACCTTC	CASSLLRGQGYTF
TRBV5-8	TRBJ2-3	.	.	TGTGCCAGCAGCTTGTGGCGGGGAAGCACAGATACGCAGTATTTT	CASSLWRGSTDTQYF
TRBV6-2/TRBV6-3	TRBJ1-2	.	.	TGTGCCAGCAGTAAGGAGACGGCCGGGAACTATGGCTACACCTTC	CASSKETAGNYGYTF